The source of this T cell receptor (beta chain) is a study of OX40 agonist ivuxolimab in advanced cancers. TCRdb's table, derived via immunoSEQ multiplex PCR, lists solely in-frame clones and lacks some. The repertoire holds around 60,000 clones, 70% to 85% seen once, with almost 1.5% in the top ten. The sequence came from an adult with an advanced solid tumor such as melanoma, head and neck, liver or kidney cancer. The material sequenced was CD4+ or CD8+ T cells sorted from blood, taken in a trial of the OX40 agonist ivuxolimab.

CDR3 DNA: TGCGCCAGCAGCTTCCAAGAGGATACTGAAGCTTTCTTT. Encoded protein: CASSFQEDTEAFF. This sequence joins TRBV5-1 and TRBJ1-1; no clear D gene. Germline lookup yields CDR1 SGHRS and CDR2 YFSETQ. Trimming pared 2 bases from V and 5 bases from J, leaving 10 bases between. The CDR3 has 13 amino acids. Full variable domain (remainder filled in from reference TRBV5-1 and TRBJ1-1): KAGVTQTPRYLIKTRGQQVTLSCSPISGHRSVSWYQQTPGQGLQFLFEYFSETQRNKGNFPGRFSGRQFSNSRSEMNVSTLELGDSALYLCASSFQEDTEAFFGQGTRLTVV.